This T cell receptor (beta chain) was sequenced for a study of graft-versus-host responses after intestinal transplantation. Background on the study: Recipients had multivisceral, liver-intestinal, or isolated intestinal transplants. Recipients were all induced with anti-thymocyte globulin, then given tacrolimus and steroids for 3 to 4 years.

This CDR3 comprises 17 residues. CDR1 and CDR2 from the germline V gene are MGHRA and YSYEKL. TCRdb keeps only in-frame clones here, not all; method: immunoSEQ multiplex PCR. The repertoire holds fewer than 200 clones, with 85% to 95% as singletons. Tissue from the graft was processed to free its intraepithelial and lamina propria lymphocytes. General observations from the study: Graft-versus-host to host-versus-graft clonal ratios in allografts were high in patients with graft-donor T cell macrochimerism. In recipient marrow, GvH clones were found, and some appeared first in ileum or blood.

Details on this clone: Its specificity is not known.

This TCR was recovered from a human patient who received an intestinal transplant, so some T cells may come from the graft donor. The gene calls are TRBV4-1 and TRBJ2-5, with TRBD1 matching over 8 bases. The DNA end favors TRBJ2-7, so the J call may be wrong. The material sequenced was ileum tissue, taken approximately 13 days after transplant. CDR3 in amino acids: CASSQVSVGTGSYEQYF. For the CDR3, the DNA is TGCGCCAGCAGCCAAGTAAGCGTCGGGACAGGCTCCTACGAGCAGTACTTC.